This entry is about one T cell receptor (beta chain). The sample originates from a study of blood T cell repertoires in COVID-19. Across the study: Sites across the United States, Italy and Spain contributed samples from acute and convalescent COVID-19.

In the original workflow: It was from reference gene primer amplification that nucleated cell counts were estimated. Here immunoSEQ multiplex PCR was the method, and the copy in TCRdb shows in-frame clones only, minus some. The D gene and trimming were derived from the DNA, and the V and J assignments and clone size from that table. The sample lists 50,000 to 75,000 clones, roughly 89% occurring once. The CDR3 loop spans 15 amino acids. Trimming left V 0 bases short and J 9 bases short, with 14 bases between. CDR1 and CDR2 (germline): MGHRA, YSYEKL. The chain couples TRBV4-1 to TRBJ1-4; TRBD1 might be the D (6 bases). This TCR derives from a human donor in a cohort sampled during active COVID-19. The sample comprised peripheral blood. The CDR3 region is CASSQDPNRVKKLFF. The CDR3 DNA follows: TGCGCCAGCAGCCAAGACCCGAACAGGGTGAAAAAACTGTTTTTT.